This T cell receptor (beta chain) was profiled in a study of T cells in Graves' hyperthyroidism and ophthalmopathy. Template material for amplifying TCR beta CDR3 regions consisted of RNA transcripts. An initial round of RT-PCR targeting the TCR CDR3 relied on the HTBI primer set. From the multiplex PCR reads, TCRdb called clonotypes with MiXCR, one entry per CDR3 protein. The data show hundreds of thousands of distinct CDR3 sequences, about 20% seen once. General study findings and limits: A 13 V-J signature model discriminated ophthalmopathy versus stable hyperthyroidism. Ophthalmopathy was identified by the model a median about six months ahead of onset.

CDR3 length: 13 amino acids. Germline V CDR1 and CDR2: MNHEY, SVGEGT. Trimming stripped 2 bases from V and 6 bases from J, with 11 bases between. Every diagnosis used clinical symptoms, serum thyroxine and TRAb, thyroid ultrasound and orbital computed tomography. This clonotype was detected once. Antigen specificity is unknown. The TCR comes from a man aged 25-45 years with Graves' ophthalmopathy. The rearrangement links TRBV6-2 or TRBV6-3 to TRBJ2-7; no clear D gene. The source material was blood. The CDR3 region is CASSYRESREQYF. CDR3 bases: TGTGCCAGCAGTTACAGGGAATCGCGCGAGCAGTACTTC.